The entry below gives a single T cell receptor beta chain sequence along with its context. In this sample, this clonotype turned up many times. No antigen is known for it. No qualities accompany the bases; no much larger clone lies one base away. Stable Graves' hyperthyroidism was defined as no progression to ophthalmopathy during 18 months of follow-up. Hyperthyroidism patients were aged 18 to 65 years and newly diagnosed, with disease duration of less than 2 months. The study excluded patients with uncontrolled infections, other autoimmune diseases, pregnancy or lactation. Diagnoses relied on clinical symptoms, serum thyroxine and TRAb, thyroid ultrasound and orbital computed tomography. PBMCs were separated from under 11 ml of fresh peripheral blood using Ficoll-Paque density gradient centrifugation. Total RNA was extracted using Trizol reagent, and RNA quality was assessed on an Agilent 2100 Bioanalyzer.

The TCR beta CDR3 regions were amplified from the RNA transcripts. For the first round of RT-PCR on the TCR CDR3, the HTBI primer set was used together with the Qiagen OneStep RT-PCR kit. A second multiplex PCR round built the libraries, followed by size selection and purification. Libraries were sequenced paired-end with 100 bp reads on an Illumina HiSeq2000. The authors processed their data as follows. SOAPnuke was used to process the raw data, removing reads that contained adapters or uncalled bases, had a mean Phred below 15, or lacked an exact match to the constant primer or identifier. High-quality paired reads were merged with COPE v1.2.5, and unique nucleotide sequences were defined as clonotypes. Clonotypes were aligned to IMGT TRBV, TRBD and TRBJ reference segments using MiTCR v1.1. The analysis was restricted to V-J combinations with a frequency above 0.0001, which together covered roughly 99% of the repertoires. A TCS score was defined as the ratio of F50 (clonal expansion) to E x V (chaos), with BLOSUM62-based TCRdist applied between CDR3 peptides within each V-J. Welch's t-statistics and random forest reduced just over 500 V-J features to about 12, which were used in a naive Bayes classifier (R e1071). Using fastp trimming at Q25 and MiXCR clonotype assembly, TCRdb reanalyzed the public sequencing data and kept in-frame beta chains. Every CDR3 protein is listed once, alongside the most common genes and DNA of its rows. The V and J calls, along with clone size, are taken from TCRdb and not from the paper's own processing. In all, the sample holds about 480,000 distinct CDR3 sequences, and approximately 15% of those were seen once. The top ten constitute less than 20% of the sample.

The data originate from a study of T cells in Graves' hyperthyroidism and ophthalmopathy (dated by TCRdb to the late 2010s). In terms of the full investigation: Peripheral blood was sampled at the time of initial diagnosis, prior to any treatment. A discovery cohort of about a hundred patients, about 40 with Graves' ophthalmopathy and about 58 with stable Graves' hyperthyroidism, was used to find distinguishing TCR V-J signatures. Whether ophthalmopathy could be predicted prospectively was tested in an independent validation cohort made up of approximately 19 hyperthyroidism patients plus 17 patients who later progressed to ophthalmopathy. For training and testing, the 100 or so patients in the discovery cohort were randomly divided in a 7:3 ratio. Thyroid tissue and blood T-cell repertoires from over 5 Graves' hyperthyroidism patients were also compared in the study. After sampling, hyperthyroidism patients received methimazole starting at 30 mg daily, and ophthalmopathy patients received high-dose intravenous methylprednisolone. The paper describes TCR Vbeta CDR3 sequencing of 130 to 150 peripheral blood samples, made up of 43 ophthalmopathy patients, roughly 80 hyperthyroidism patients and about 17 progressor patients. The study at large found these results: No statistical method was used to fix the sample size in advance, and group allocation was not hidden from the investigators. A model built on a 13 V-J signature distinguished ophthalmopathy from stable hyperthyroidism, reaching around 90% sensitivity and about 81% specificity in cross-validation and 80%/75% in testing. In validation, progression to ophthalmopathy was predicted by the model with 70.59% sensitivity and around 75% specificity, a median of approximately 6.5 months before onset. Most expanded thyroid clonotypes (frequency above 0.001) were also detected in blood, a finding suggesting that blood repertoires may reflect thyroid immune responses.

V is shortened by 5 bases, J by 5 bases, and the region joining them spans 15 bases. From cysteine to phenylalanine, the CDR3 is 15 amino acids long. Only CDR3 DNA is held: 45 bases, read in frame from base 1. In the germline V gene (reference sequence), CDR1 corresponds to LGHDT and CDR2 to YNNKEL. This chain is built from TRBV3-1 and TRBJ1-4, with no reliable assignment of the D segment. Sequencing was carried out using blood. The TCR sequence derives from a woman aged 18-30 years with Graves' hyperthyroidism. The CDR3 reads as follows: CASSSQESLNEKLFF. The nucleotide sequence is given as TGTGCCAGCAGCTCTCAGGAGTCCCTAAATGAAAAACTGTTTTTT.